The 12 T cell receptor beta chains reported below all come from one sample, sequenced in a study of blood T cells in healthy people across ages. The use of a sample-barcoded 5' primer and a J-beta primer mix characterized a second PCR of about 6 to 11 cycles. TCRdb fed the 5' RACE reads into MiXCR, producing one record per CDR3 protein. The data contain around 1,800,000 distinct CDR3 sequences, roughly 43% of them seen just once; the ten biggest clones take up 23%. Material: blood. These receptor sequences come from a human donor in good health.

The chain is built from TRBV3-1 and TRBJ2-3; weak D call: TRBD2 (5 bases). V dropped 0 bases and J dropped 2 bases, with 9 bases sitting between them. This CDR3 is built from 15 residues. Germline CDR1 and CDR2: LGHDT and YNNKEL (reference sequence). Written as DNA, the CDR3 is TGTGCCAGCAGCCAAGATCTGGGAGTCACAGATACGCAGTATTTT. Encoded protein: CASSQDLGVTDTQYF.

Only a few counts were recorded for this clonotype. CDR3 bases: TGTGCCAGCAGCGTAGGGGTCGTAGCCTACGAGCAGTACTTC. Translating it yields CASSVGVVAYEQYF. The V gene is TRBV9, the J gene TRBJ2-7, with D hard to call. Germline CDR1 is SGDLS and CDR2 is YYNGEE. The CDR3 runs 14 residues. The V end was cut by 0 bases, the J end by 2 bases, with 9 bases between.

CDR3 DNA: TGTGCCAGCAACCAGGGGACTAGCGCCAGCGAGCAGTACTTC. This codes for CASNQGTSASEQYF. The chain carries TRBV2 and TRBJ2-7; TRBD2 matches at 10 bases. J was trimmed by 6 bases and V by 7 bases; bases with no gene match: 9. The CDR3 spans 14 residues. Germline V gene lookup returns CDR1 SNHLY and CDR2 FYNNEI.

The V gene is TRBV30, the J gene TRBJ2-7; D may be TRBD2 (5 bases). The CDR3 is 12 residues long. V lost 3 bases, J lost 0 bases, and 6 bases lay in between. CDR1 is GTSNPN, CDR2 SVGIG, per germline (reference sequence). The CDR3 DNA reads TGTGCCTGGAGGGACTTCTCCTACGAGCAGTACTTC. Protein: CAWRDFSYEQYF.

The chain has TRBV2 and TRBJ2-1, with 11 bases identical to TRBD2. CDR3 length equals 16 residues. J was trimmed by 7 bases and V by 6 bases; bases with no gene match: 11. CDR1 is SNHLY and CDR2 is FYNNEI in the germline V gene. The CDR3 DNA follows: TGTGCCAGCAGCGGCATAGCGGGGGGGCCGGGAAATGAGCAGTTCTTC. Translation: CASSGIAGGPGNEQFF.

In its sample, this clonotype was seen a few times. A much larger clone lies one base from this, so it may be a read error. This chain uses TRBV5-1 with TRBJ1-5; perhaps TRBD1 as D (6 bases). CDR3 length: 13 amino acids. Trimming removed 4 bases from V and 7 bases from J, with 12 bases in between. Germline assignment: CDR1 SGHRS and CDR2 YFSETQ. The CDR3 sequence is CASSPEGEQPQHF. CDR3 coding DNA: TGCGCCAGCAGCCCGGAGGGGGAACAGCCCCAGCATTTT.

The sample holds a few counts of this clonotype. CDR3 in amino acids: CASTSTGTTEAFF. The CDR3 DNA sequence: TGTGCCAGCACATCGACAGGGACCACTGAAGCTTTCTTT. The chain joins TRBV12-3 or TRBV12-4 to TRBJ1-1; 7 bases are shared with TRBD1. CDR3 length equals 13 residues. V shed 7 bases and J 4 bases; nucleotides not matched to a gene: 6.

This chain connects TRBV4-3 to TRBJ2-7; no clear D gene. With the DNA end fitting TRBJ2-5 better, the J assignment may be wrong. The CDR3 sequence is 16 residues long. Germline CDR1 is LGHNA and CDR2 is YSLEER. In DNA form, the CDR3 reads TGCGCCAGCAGCCCAGGTAGAGCTAGGGCGTCGGAGACCCAGTACTTC. It is translated as CASSPGRARASETQYF.

The CDR3 bases are TGTGCCAGCAGCAGGGACTACTCAAGCACAGATACGCAGTATTTT. Its protein is CASSRDYSSTDTQYF. The V call is TRBV5-4, the J call TRBJ2-3; 7 bases fit TRBD2. The CDR3 is 15 residues long. With V trimmed by 4 bases and J by 0 bases, 5 bases remained unmatched. Germline V gene data show CDR1 as SGHNT and CDR2 as YYREEE (reference sequence).

This clonotype was picked up a small number of times. The V gene is TRBV5-1, the J gene TRBJ2-3; the D is unclear. The CDR3 is 16 amino acids. CDR1 and CDR2 (germline): SGHRS, YFSETQ. Deletions cut 0 bases from V and 3 bases from J, with 14 bases between. Here the CDR3 reads CASSLGTATWTDTQYF. CDR3 sequence (DNA): TGCGCCAGCAGCTTGGGGACCGCTACTTGGACAGATACGCAGTATTTT.

This clonotype was seen a handful of times. V gene TRBV12-3 or TRBV12-4 combines with J gene TRBJ2-1; 10 nucleotides match TRBD2. V trimming: 10 bases; J trimming: 10 bases; junction bases outside the gene matches: 22. The CDR3 is made up of 17 amino acids. The CDR3 sequence: CATDTPGTRAGGEEQFF. CDR3 nucleotides: TGTGCCACTGATACCCCAGGGACTAGAGCGGGGGGGGAGGAGCAGTTCTTC.

Regarding this clonotype: Since a much larger clone is just one base distant, this may be a read error. V and J are TRBV14 and TRBJ2-4, with TRBD1 identical over 8 bases. With V trimmed by 1 base and J by 6 bases, 11 bases remained unmatched. This CDR3 is built from 17 residues. Looked up from germline, CDR1 is SGHDN and CDR2 is FVKESK. CDR3 bases: TGTGCCAGCAGCCAAGGATTGCATATGGGACAGGCAAACATTCAGTACTTC. This codes for CASSQGLHMGQANIQYF.